This note documents a single T cell receptor (beta chain) sequence. As yet, its antigen is unknown. Unstimulated regulatory T cells (CD4+CD25+CD127-), CD4+CD25- non-regulatory cells, CD4 and CD8 cells were FACS-sorted from thawed PBMCs. Between the trimmed V and J ends, which lost 10 bases and 5 bases, there was a span of 26 bases. This CDR3 has 16 residues. The germline CDR1 and CDR2 sequences are ENHRY and SYGVKD. Repertoires were generated with immunoSEQ multiplex PCR, while TCRdb's copy carries only in-frame clones and drops some. This table holds about 110,000 clones, 90% found once. The data are from a study of Tregs in tolerant kidney transplant recipients. Overall study results and limits: Antigen-driven expansion was suggested because donor-specific Tregs expanded more than all Tregs in tolerant patients. Expanding Tregs on activated donor B cells appeared to best identify donor-specific TCRbeta clones. The small number of patients limits these findings pending further validation.

The sequencing here drew on CD4+ T cells from blood, taken before the transplant. The chain joins TRBV10-3 to TRBJ2-5, with D possibly TRBD1 on 5 matching bases. The origin of this receptor is a human donor who received a combined kidney and bone marrow transplant. This chain's CDR3 is CATSSPGTGHMETQYF. DNA for the CDR3: TGTGCCACAAGCTCCCCGGGTACAGGCCATATGGAGACCCAGTACTTC.